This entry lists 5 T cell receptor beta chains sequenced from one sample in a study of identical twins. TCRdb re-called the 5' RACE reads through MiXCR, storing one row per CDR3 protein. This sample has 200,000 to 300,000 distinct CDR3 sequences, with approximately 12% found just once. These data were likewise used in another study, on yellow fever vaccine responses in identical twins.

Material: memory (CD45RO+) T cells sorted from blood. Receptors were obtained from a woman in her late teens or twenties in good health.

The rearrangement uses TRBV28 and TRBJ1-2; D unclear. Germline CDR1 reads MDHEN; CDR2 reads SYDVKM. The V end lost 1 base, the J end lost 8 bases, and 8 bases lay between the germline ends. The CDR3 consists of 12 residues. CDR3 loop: CASSLFSEGYTF. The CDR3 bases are TGTGCCAGCAGTTTATTTTCAGAGGGCTACACCTTC.

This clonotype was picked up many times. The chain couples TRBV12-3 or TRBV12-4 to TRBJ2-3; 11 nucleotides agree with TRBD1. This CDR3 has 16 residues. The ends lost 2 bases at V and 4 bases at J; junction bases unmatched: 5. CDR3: CASSLLRTGGPDTQYF. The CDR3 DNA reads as TGTGCCAGCAGTTTACTACGGACAGGGGGCCCAGATACGCAGTATTTT.

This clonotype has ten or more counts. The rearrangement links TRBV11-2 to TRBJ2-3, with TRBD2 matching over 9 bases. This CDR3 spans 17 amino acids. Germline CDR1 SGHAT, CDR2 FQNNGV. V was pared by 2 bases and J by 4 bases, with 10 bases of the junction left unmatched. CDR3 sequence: CASSLYPSGRTADTQYF. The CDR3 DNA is TGTGCCAGCAGCTTATATCCCAGCGGGAGGACAGCAGATACGCAGTATTTT.

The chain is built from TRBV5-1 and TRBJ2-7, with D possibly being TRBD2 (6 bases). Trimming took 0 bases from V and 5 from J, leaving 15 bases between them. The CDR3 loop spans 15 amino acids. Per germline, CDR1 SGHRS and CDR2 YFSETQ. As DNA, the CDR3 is TGCGCCAGCAGCTTGGGTCGCACCGGCGGGGACGAGCAGTACTTC. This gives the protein CASSLGRTGGDEQYF.

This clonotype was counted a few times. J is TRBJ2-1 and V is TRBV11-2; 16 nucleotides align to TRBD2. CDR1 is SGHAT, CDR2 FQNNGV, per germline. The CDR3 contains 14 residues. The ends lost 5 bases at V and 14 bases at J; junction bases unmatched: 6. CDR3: CASSPGTSGRVKFF. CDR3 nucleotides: TGTGCCAGCAGCCCGGGGACTAGCGGGAGGGTAAAGTTCTTC.